The rows below give T cell receptor beta chains drawn from one sample of a study of cytomegalovirus exposure and HLA in healthy donors. Assay used: immunoSEQ multiplex PCR; TCRdb lists only in-frame clones, some missing. In the table there are about 140,000 clones, over 70% of which are singletons. What was sequenced was PBMCs. The receptors stem from a male donor in good health and CMV-seronegative. Both conserved end residues are part of each CDR3. Fields, in order: V gene, J gene, CDR3 protein.

TRBV5-1	TRBJ2-3	CASRGGTTMSTDTQYF
TRBV19	TRBJ1-5	CASSNYPGQGRQPQHF
TRBV9	TRBJ1-1	CASSASGTGVTEAFF
TRBV28	TRBJ1-1	CASSFRYGRNTEAFF
TRBV27	TRBJ2-2	CASRLTGGFTGELFF
TRBV4-1	TRBJ1-5	CASSLGAQPQHF
TRBV19	TRBJ2-3	CATRLAGQTDTQYF
TRBV2	TRBJ1-2	CATGGGYTF
TRBV5-1	TRBJ1-1	CASSLTGPQNTEAFF
TRBV4-1	TRBJ2-5	CASSPLFSSGGEETQYF
TRBV6-1	TRBJ2-1	CATKLGGTGRDEQFF
TRBV7-2	TRBJ1-5	CASSPDRGNQPQHF
TRBV6-5	TRBJ1-1	CASSYGGSSTEAFF
TRBV4-3	TRBJ2-6	CASSQDPGVGANVLTF
TRBV4-1	TRBJ1-6	CASSPAGAGGSPLHF
TRBV11-1	TRBJ2-7	CASSHPGLLNSYEQYF
TRBV28	TRBJ1-2	CASSDYGYTF
TRBV18	TRBJ1-1	CASSPPVRTWLEAFF
TRBV4-3	TRBJ1-2	CASSQDSERANYGYTF
TRBV7-2	TRBJ2-5	CASSLGPSGGAGETQYF
TRBV6-1	TRBJ1-5	CASRKTGDMNQPQHF
TRBV7-3	TRBJ1-1	CASSPRGGTEAFF
TRBV7-2	.	CASSSNRVRGEQYF
TRBV9	TRBJ2-1	CASSPQRGPGEQFF
TRBV5-5	TRBJ2-7	CASSLSPDRGLYEQYF
TRBV6-6	TRBJ1-4	CASSYTTGLREKLFF
TRBV28	TRBJ2-7	CASSGWDSGFLYEQYF
TRBV25-1	TRBJ2-5	CASSVSGKETQYF
TRBV5-1	TRBJ1-3	CASSLQGIVGNTIYF
TRBV19	TRBJ2-2	CASMERGYFRGELFF
TRBV18	TRBJ1-5	CASTGTQSNQPQHF
TRBV7-2	TRBJ2-1	CASSLGVGGRMGQFF